This T cell receptor (beta chain) was retrieved from a study of T-cell reconstitution after alpha-beta-depleted transplantation in children. Unique molecular identifiers were incorporated during preparation of the TCRbeta library. TCRdb ran MiXCR on the PCR reads and lists one entry per CDR3 protein. The sample lists fewer than 250,000 distinct CDR3 sequences, about 15% occurring once. There are 15 residues in the CDR3. Germline V gene data show CDR1 as SSHAT and CDR2 as FNYEAQ (reference sequence). Trimming took off 1 base at V and 4 bases at J, with 13 bases between the two ends. The receptor comes from a male patient aged 2 to 10 who had a stem cell transplant for acute lymphoblastic leukemia, so the T cells may come from the graft donor. The genes are TRBV7-7 and TRBJ2-5, with D possibly matching TRBD2 (5 bases). This material consisted of PBMCs, mostly from graft donor cells, taken 360 days after TCRalphabeta/CD19-depleted stem cell transplant. CDR3 residues: CASSLGGLEGETQYF. The CDR3 DNA reads TGTGCCAGCAGCTTAGGCGGGTTAGAGGGAGAGACCCAGTACTTC. Filled out from reference TRBV7-7 and TRBJ2-5, the complete variable domain reads GAGVSQSPRYKVTKRGQDVTLRCDPISSHATLYWYQQALGQGPEFLTYFNYEAQPDKSGLPSDRFSAERPEGSISTLTIQRTEQRDSAMYRCASSLGGLEGETQYFGPGTRLLVL.